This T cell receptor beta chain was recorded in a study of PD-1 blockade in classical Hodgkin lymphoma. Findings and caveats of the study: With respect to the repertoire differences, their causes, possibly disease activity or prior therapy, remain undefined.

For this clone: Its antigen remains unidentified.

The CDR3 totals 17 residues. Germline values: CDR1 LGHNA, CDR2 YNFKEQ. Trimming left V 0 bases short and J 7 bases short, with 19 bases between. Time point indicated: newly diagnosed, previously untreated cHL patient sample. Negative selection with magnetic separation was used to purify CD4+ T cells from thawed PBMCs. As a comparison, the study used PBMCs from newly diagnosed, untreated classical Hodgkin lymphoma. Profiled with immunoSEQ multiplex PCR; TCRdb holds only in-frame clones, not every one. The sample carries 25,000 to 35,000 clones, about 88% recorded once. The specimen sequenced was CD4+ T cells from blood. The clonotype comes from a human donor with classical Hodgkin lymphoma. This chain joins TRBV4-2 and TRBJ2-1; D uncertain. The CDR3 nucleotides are TGTGCCAGCAGCCAAGACAATCTCCGCACTTCTTTAAATGAGCAGTTCTTC. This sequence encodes CASSQDNLRTSLNEQFF.